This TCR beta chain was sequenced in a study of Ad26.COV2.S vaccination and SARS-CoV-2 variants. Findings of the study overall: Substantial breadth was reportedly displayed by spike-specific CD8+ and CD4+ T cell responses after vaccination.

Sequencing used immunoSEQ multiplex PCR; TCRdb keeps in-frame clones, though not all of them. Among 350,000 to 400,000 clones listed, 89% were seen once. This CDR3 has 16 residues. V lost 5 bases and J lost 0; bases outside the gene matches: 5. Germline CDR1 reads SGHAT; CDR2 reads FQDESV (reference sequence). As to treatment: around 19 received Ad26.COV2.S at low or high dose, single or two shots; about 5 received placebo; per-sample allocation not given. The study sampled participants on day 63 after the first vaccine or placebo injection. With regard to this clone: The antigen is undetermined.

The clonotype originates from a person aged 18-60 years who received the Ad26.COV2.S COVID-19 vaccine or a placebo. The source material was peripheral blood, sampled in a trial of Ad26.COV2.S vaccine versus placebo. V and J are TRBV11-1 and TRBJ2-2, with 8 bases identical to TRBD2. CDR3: CASSLGLASNTGELFF. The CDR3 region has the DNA TGTGCCAGCAGCCTTGGACTAGCTTCGAACACCGGGGAGCTGTTTTTT.